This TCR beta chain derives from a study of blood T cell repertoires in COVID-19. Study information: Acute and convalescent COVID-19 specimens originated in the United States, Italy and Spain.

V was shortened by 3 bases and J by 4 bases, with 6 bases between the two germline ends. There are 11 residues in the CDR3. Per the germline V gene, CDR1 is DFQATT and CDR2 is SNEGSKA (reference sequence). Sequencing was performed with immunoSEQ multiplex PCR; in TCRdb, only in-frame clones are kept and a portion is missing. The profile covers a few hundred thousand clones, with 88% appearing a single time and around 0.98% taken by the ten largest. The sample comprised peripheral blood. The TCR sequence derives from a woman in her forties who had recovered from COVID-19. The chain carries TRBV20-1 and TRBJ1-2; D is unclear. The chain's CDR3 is CSASSLYGYTF. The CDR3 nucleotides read TGCAGTGCTAGTAGCCTCTATGGCTACACCTTC.